The clone carrying this TCR beta chain was seen ten or more times. MiXCR was run by TCRdb on the RT-PCR reads, yielding one entry per CDR3 protein. The sample holds around 650,000 distinct CDR3 sequences, roughly 14% seen once. The entry originates in a study of response to subunit inactivated influenza vaccine. The CDR3 covers 15 residues. The V and J ends lost 4 bases and 2 bases, in that order; junction bases with no gene match: 4. The sequence was obtained from a man aged 50 to 60 who received an inactivated influenza vaccine. The rearrangement joins TRBV12-3 or TRBV12-4 to TRBJ2-7; 11 bases line up with TRBD1. Source: PBMCs from blood, taken roughly 12 days after vaccination. Here the CDR3 reads CASSSPGQGAYEQYF. The CDR3 DNA reads as TGTGCCAGCAGTTCCCCGGGACAGGGGGCCTACGAGCAGTACTTC.